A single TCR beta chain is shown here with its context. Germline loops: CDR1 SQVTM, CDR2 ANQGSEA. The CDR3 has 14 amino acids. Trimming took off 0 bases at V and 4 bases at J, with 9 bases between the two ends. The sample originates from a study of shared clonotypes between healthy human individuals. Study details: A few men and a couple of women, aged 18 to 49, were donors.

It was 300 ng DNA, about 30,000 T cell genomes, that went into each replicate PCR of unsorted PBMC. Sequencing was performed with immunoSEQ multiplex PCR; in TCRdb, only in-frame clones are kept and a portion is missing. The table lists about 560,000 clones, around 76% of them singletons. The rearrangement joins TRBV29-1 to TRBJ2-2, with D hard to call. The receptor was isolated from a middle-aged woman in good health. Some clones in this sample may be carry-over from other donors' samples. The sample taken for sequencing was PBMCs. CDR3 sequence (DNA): TGCAGCGTTGAAGATCGAACGGGCACCGGGGAGCTGTTTTTT. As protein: CSVEDRTGTGELFF.